The sequence of this TCR beta chain was determined in a study of regulatory T cells in long-lasting Graves disease. The study's findings and limits: TRBV28, TRBJ1-2 and TRBJ2-5 emerged as the favored segments in persistent disease.

As to time point: newly diagnosed GD, antithyroid drugs for less than 3 months. The TCR library was made from RNA that had been extracted from PBMCs in TRIzol. This clonotype has ten or more counts. The target antigen is unknown. This CDR3 spans 12 amino acids. V was cut by 0 bases and J by 5 bases, with 4 bases left in between. Per the germline V gene, CDR1 is SGHAT and CDR2 is FQNNGV. iRepertoire HTBI primers and Arm-PCR of CDR3 regions built TCR beta libraries. TCRdb re-called the multiplex PCR reads with MiXCR, one entry per CDR3 protein. This table holds more than 400,000 distinct CDR3 sequences, about 15% found once. Another study also made use of these data, one on T cells in Graves' hyperthyroidism and ophthalmopathy. As that study records: HTBI primers were used for first-round RT-PCR of the TCR CDR3. Among thyroid clonotypes expanded above 0.001, most also appeared in blood.

The rearrangement uses TRBV11-2 and TRBJ2-5; D unresolved. This TCR was sampled from a woman in her thirties with Graves disease. The material sequenced was peripheral blood mononuclear cells (PBMCs), taken at new diagnosis, from a patient treated with antithyroid drugs. In DNA form, the CDR3 reads TGTGCCAGCAGCTTAGAGTGGGAGACCCAGTACTTC. It is translated as CASSLEWETQYF.